This entry features one TCR beta chain sequence. Its antigen is not identified. Time point defined: inflamed ileum from the surgical specimen. Included were adult ileal or ileocolonic Crohn's patients indicated for ileocolonic resection. This sample stems from a study of T cell repertoires in ileal Crohn's disease. Study-level information: All patients had surgery for stricturing (around 60%) or penetrating (39%) disease. M0 samples are biopsies from inflamed ileum in the resection specimen. Overall study results and limits: Compared with CD4 T cells, sorted CD8 cells carried more expanded clones.

This CDR3 has 17 amino acids. Germline CDR1 is SGHDT and CDR2 is YYEEEE. V lost 2 bases and J lost 5; bases outside the gene matches: 14. Clones were sequenced by immunoSEQ multiplex PCR, and TCRdb holds only the in-frame ones, with some missing. The repertoire holds around 15,000 clones, with 92% as singletons. The sequence was obtained from an adult with Crohn's disease. The sequencing sample was made of ileal tissue. V usage is TRBV5-6 and J usage is TRBJ2-3, with 7 bases identical to TRBD2. CDR3 loop: CASSFLRGGSRGDTQYF. In nucleotides, the CDR3 is TGTGCCAGCAGCTTCTTGCGCGGGGGATCCCGGGGAGATACGCAGTATTTT. The full variable domain, in which reference TRBV5-6 and TRBJ2-3 provide the parts outside the CDR3, is DAGVTQSPTHLIKTRGQQVTLRCSPKSGHDTVSWYQQALGQGPQFIFQYYEEEERQRGNFPDRFSGHQFPNYSSELNVNALLLGDSALYLCASSFLRGGSRGDTQYFGPGTRLTVL.